The next 32 T cell receptor beta chains were all read from a single sample in a study of technical replicates of blood from several donors. The table came from immunoSEQ multiplex PCR; TCRdb's copy has only in-frame clones and leaves some out. The table has tens of thousands of clones, around 96% seen once. The sample taken for sequencing was T cells isolated from PBMCs. These receptors all come from a human donor in good health.

The chain employs TRBV5-6 and TRBJ2-1; possible D gene TRBD2, 5 bases. Deletions cut 0 bases from V and 3 bases from J, with 13 bases between. The CDR3 is made up of 16 amino acids. Germline V lookup: CDR1 SGHDT, CDR2 YYEEEE. This CDR3 is CASSLANGEYYNEQFF. As DNA, the CDR3 is TGTGCCAGCAGCTTGGCCAACGGGGAGTACTACAATGAGCAGTTCTTC.

V usage is TRBV7-2 and J usage is TRBJ2-7; 8 bases match TRBD2. This CDR3 contains 15 residues. V was pared by 1 base and J by 2 bases, with 4 bases of the junction left unmatched. Germline loops: CDR1 SGHTA, CDR2 FQGNSA. Here the CDR3 reads CASSLELAAPYEQYF. The CDR3 DNA sequence: TGTGCCAGCAGCTTAGAACTAGCGGCCCCCTACGAGCAGTACTTC.

V is TRBV10-1 and J is TRBJ1-5, with 7 bases fitting TRBD1. CDR3 length: 13 amino acids. CDR1 and CDR2 (germline): WNHNN, SYGVQD (reference sequence). The junction had 8 bases not matched to a gene; V was cut back by 8 bases and J by 7 bases. CDR3 sequence reads: CASPLGGAQPQHF. CDR3 in DNA: TGCGCCAGCCCATTAGGGGGCGCACAGCCCCAGCATTTT.

This clone appeared once. This chain connects TRBV28 to TRBJ2-1, with D possibly being TRBD2 (5 bases). The CDR3 totals 12 residues. The V end was cut by 2 bases, the J end by 8 bases, with 7 bases between. CDR1 MDHEN and CDR2 SYDVKM come from the germline V gene. DNA for the CDR3: TGTGCCAGCAGTTTAAGAGGGTATGAGCAGTTCTTC. Residues: CASSLRGYEQFF.

This chain uses TRBV29-1 with TRBJ1-1, with D perhaps TRBD1 (6 bases). Between the trimmed V and J ends, which lost 3 bases and 2 bases, there was a span of 13 bases. The CDR3 is 14 amino acids. Germline lookup yields CDR1 SQVTM and CDR2 ANQGSEA. The CDR3 DNA sequence: TGCAGCGTTGACGGGGGGCTAGGAAACACTGAAGCTTTCTTT. This codes for CSVDGGLGNTEAFF.

The CDR3 region is CASSPFEGGFETQYF. DNA for the CDR3: TGTGCCAGCAGCCCGTTTGAGGGCGGATTCGAGACCCAGTACTTC. The chain is built from TRBV5-4 and TRBJ2-5, with a weak D call TRBD2 (5 bases). V was clipped by 4 bases and J by 5 bases, with 18 bases between them. The CDR3 covers 15 residues. The V gene's germline CDR1 is SGHNT and CDR2 YYREEE (reference sequence).

V gene TRBV12-5 combines with J gene TRBJ2-5; possible D gene TRBD1, 6 bases. CDR1 is LGHNT, CDR2 FRNRAP, per germline. CDR3 length: 14 amino acids. The V end lost 1 base, the J end lost 2 bases, and 8 bases lay between the germline ends. CDR3 in DNA: TGTGCTAGTGGTTTGGGCGGACAGCAAGAGACCCAGTACTTC. Its translation is CASGLGGQQETQYF.

This clone was seen once. The rearrangement uses TRBV6-1 and TRBJ2-7; maybe TRBD1 (5 bases). With 4 bases removed from V and 3 bases from J, the gap between germline ends came to 13 bases. Germline CDR1 MNHNS, CDR2 SASEGT. The CDR3 is 14 residues long. The DNA of the CDR3 is TGTGCCAGCAGTGTTTTAGGGGAAATCTACGAGCAGTACTTC. It encodes CASSVLGEIYEQYF.

This sequence joins TRBV6-5 and TRBJ2-1, with D unresolved. The germline V gene encodes CDR1 MNHEY and CDR2 SVGAGI. The CDR3 length is 13 residues. V shed 0 bases and J shed 12 bases, with 12 bases lying between them. For the CDR3, the DNA is TGTGCCAGCAGTTACTCCCGGGTCCAGCGGCAGTTCTTC. It encodes CASSYSRVQRQFF.

The chain has TRBV5-5 and TRBJ2-3; 8 nucleotides line up with TRBD2. The V segment lost 0 bases and the J segment 1 base; nucleotides outside the gene matches: 4. The CDR3 is 16 amino acids. Germline V gene data show CDR1 as SGHKS and CDR2 as YYEKEE (reference sequence). DNA of the CDR3: TGTGCCAGCAGCTTGGCGGGAGGGGGTGGCACAGATACGCAGTATTTT. It codes for CASSLAGGGGTDTQYF.

The chain recombines TRBV30 with TRBJ2-1; D is possibly TRBD2 (6 bases). Germline V gene sequence: CDR1 GTSNPN, CDR2 SVGIG (reference sequence). Between the trimmed V and J ends, which lost 4 bases and 9 bases, there was a span of 10 bases. This CDR3 is built from 11 residues. The CDR3 DNA follows: TGTGCCTGGACCACTAGCTTTGAGCAGTTCTTC. Translation: CAWTTSFEQFF. Full variable domain (rest looked up from reference TRBV30 and TRBJ2-1): SQTIHQWPATLVQPVGSPLSLECTVEGTSNPNLYWYRQAAGRGLQLLFYSVGIGQISSEVPQNLSASRPQDRQFILSSKKLLLSDSGFYLCAWTTSFEQFFGPGTRLTVL.

This clone came up once. The gene calls are TRBV4-3 and TRBJ2-5, with 8 bases identical to TRBD2. The J segment lost 5 bases and the V segment lost 4 bases, leaving 9 bases of the junction unmatched. Germline CDR1 LGHNA, CDR2 YSLEER. The length of the CDR3 is 15 residues. For the CDR3, the DNA is TGCGCCAGCAGCCCTACTAGCGGACCGATTGAGACCCAGTACTTC. The encoded protein is CASSPTSGPIETQYF.

The V call is TRBV7-2, the J call TRBJ2-7; a possible D gene is TRBD2 (6 bases). Germline V CDR1 and CDR2: SGHTA, FQGNSA. V was cut by 5 bases and J by 3 bases, with 11 bases left in between. The CDR3 has 13 amino acids. The CDR3 region is CASSPRDFYEQYF. The DNA of the CDR3 is TGTGCCAGCAGCCCACGGGACTTCTACGAGCAGTACTTC. Supplemented by reference TRBV7-2 and TRBJ2-7, the full variable domain reads GAGVSQSPSNKVTEKGKDVELRCDPISGHTALYWYRQSLGQGLEFLIYFQGNSAPDKSGLPSDRFSAERTGGSVSTLTIQRTQQEDSAVYLCASSPRDFYEQYFGPGTRLTVT.

V and J are TRBV5-4 and TRBJ1-3, with TRBD1 as a possible D gene (6 bases). CDR1 and CDR2 from the germline V gene are SGHNT and YYREEE (reference sequence). V lost 7 bases to trimming and J lost 4 bases, with 24 bases between them. This CDR3 region has 17 residues. CDR3 DNA sequence: TGTGCCAGCTCCCCCGTTAGGGGGGGCGCCCCGGGAAACACCATATATTTT. Protein: CASSPVRGGAPGNTIYF.

The chain has TRBV29-1 and TRBJ2-3, with unresolved D. V lost 3 bases, J lost 4 bases, and 11 bases lay in between. The CDR3 spans 13 residues. CDR1 and CDR2 from the germline V gene are SQVTM and ANQGSEA. DNA of the CDR3: TGCAGCGTTGATGAGCAAGTTCCAGATACGCAGTATTTT. Residues: CSVDEQVPDTQYF.

The chain recombines TRBV7-2 with TRBJ2-1, with 15 positions matching TRBD2. Germline V gene lookup returns CDR1 SGHTA and CDR2 FQGNSA. The V segment lost 5 bases and the J segment 6 bases; nucleotides outside the gene matches: 5. The CDR3 contains 16 residues. The CDR3 region is CASSPWTSGRANEQFF. In DNA, the CDR3 is TGTGCCAGCAGCCCTTGGACTAGCGGGAGGGCCAATGAGCAGTTCTTC. Complete variable domain (other parts from reference TRBV7-2 and TRBJ2-1): GAGVSQSPSNKVTEKGKDVELRCDPISGHTALYWYRQSLGQGLEFLIYFQGNSAPDKSGLPSDRFSAERTGGSVSTLTIQRTQQEDSAVYLCASSPWTSGRANEQFFGPGTRLTVL.

The chain is built from TRBV25-1 and TRBJ2-3; 13 bases line up with TRBD2. CDR3 size: 16 residues. J was trimmed by 7 bases and V by 3 bases; bases with no gene match: 7. Germline CDR1 MGHDK, CDR2 SYGVNS. The CDR3 is CASSDKGTSGTNTQYF. The CDR3 DNA follows: TGTGCCAGCAGTGACAAGGGGACTAGCGGGACTAATACGCAGTATTTT.

The genes are TRBV2 and TRBJ2-7; the match to TRBD2 covers 11 bases. Germline V gives CDR1 SNHLY, CDR2 FYNNEI. V trimming: 4 bases; J trimming: 0 bases; junction bases outside the gene matches: 2. This CDR3 is 15 amino acids long. CDR3 bases: TGTGCCAGCAGTGGAGGGACTAGCGGCTCCTACGAGCAGTACTTC. This codes for CASSGGTSGSYEQYF. Drawing the rest from reference TRBV2 and TRBJ2-7, the complete variable domain is EPEVTQTPSHQVTQMGQEVILRCVPISNHLYFYWYRQILGQKVEFLVSFYNNEISEKSEIFDDQFSVERPDGSNFTLKIRSTKLEDSAMYFCASSGGTSGSYEQYFGPGTRLTVT.

The chain carries TRBV30 and TRBJ2-2; no clear D. Trimming cost V 5 bases and J 7 bases, with 14 bases left between them. The germline V gene has CDR1 GTSNPN and CDR2 SVGIG (reference sequence). The CDR3 is 13 amino acids. The DNA for the CDR3 is TGTGCCTGGCAATCAGAGGCGGACGGGGAGCTGTTTTTT. Its translation is CAWQSEADGELFF.

The V gene is TRBV27, the J gene TRBJ2-5, with D perhaps TRBD2 (5 bases). Germline CDR1 reads MNHEY; CDR2 reads SMNVEV (reference sequence). The CDR3 length is 15 residues. Trimming stripped 2 bases from V and 2 bases from J, with 12 bases between. CDR3 protein: CASSLGEGIQETQYF. CDR3 sequence (DNA): TGTGCCAGCAGTTTAGGCGAGGGAATACAAGAGACCCAGTACTTC.

The genes are TRBV13 and TRBJ2-4; 9 bases align to TRBD1. The CDR3 extends over 14 amino acids. Germline values: CDR1 PRHDT, CDR2 FYEKMQ (reference sequence). V gave up 4 bases and J gave up 8 bases; unmatched junction bases: 6. For the CDR3, the DNA is TGTGCCAGCAGCTACGCGGGACAGGGACACATTCAGTACTTC. This codes for CASSYAGQGHIQYF.

J is TRBJ2-1 and V is TRBV9, with a tentative D call TRBD2 (6 bases). The germline V gene encodes CDR1 SGDLS and CDR2 YYNGEE. CDR3 length equals 19 residues. Trimming shortened V by 0 bases and J by 6 bases, and 25 bases separated the two germline ends. CDR3 nucleotide sequence: TGTGCCAGCAGCGTAGATGGGGCAGCACACTACCTGGGGGGCAATGAGCAGTTCTTC. Amino acid sequence: CASSVDGAAHYLGGNEQFF.

The rearrangement joins TRBV9 to TRBJ2-7, with 7 bases fitting TRBD2. From germline, CDR1 is SGDLS and CDR2 YYNGEE. This CDR3 is 15 amino acids long. After removal of 6 bases from V and 4 bases from J, the junction contained 13 bases not matched to a gene. CDR3 sequence (DNA): TGTGCCAGCACCCCCGGGGTGGGGGGGGATTACGAGCAGTACTTC. It translates to CASTPGVGGDYEQYF.

The J gene is TRBJ1-2, the V gene TRBV6-1; D gene uncertain. Per the germline V gene, CDR1 is MNHNS and CDR2 is SASEGT. Trimming pared 0 bases from V and 10 bases from J, leaving 15 bases between. The CDR3 extends over 14 amino acids. CDR3 in DNA: TGTGCCAGCAGTGAAGCGCGGGAGACCCCTTTCTACACCTTC. It translates to CASSEARETPFYTF.

V and J are TRBV4-2 and TRBJ2-4; 7 bases are shared with TRBD2. This CDR3 is built from 13 residues. Per germline, CDR1 LGHNA and CDR2 YNFKEQ. V lost 6 bases and J lost 4; bases outside the gene matches: 3. In DNA, the CDR3 is TGTGCCAGCAGGGGAGGGGCGAAAAACATTCAGTACTTC. As protein: CASRGGAKNIQYF.

The chain employs TRBV7-9 and TRBJ2-1, with 9 bases matching TRBD1. Losses at the gene ends were 6 bases for V and 4 bases for J; bases not matched to a gene: 10. This CDR3 has 16 residues. CDR1 is SEHNR and CDR2 is FQNEAQ in the germline V gene (reference sequence). CDR3 nucleotide sequence: TGTGCCAGCAGTTTTTTTCCGGGACAGGGATACAATGAGCAGTTCTTC. Its translation: CASSFFPGQGYNEQFF.

The V and J genes are TRBV27 and TRBJ2-3, with D perhaps matching TRBD2 (5 bases). CDR1 and CDR2 from the germline V gene are MNHEY and SMNVEV (reference sequence). The CDR3 length is 14 residues. Deletions cut 1 base from V and 5 bases from J, with 10 bases between. The CDR3 coding sequence is TGTGCCAGCAGTTTATTTGGGAGTGGAGATACGCAGTATTTT. Translating it yields CASSLFGSGDTQYF.

J is TRBJ2-7 and V is TRBV28, with TRBD1 as a possible D gene (5 bases). V was trimmed by 6 bases and J by 0 bases, leaving 9 bases between them. The germline CDR1 and CDR2 sequences are MDHEN and SYDVKM. CDR3 size: 13 residues. DNA of the CDR3: TGTGCCAGCAGGACGACAGACTCCTACGAGCAGTACTTC. It translates to CASRTTDSYEQYF.

The chain has TRBV28 and TRBJ1-3; no definite D call. The CDR3 length is 15 residues. From germline, CDR1 is MDHEN and CDR2 SYDVKM. Between the trimmed V and J ends, which lost 2 bases and 4 bases, there was a span of 12 bases. The CDR3 reads CASSLTLPLGNTIYF. The CDR3, as DNA: TGTGCCAGCAGTTTAACTCTGCCACTCGGAAACACCATATATTTT.

The V call is TRBV5-3, the J call TRBJ2-7; 8 positions agree with TRBD2. TRBV5-3 is an ORF, and what it does is uncertain. J lost 1 base, V lost 4 bases, and 7 bases had no gene match. This CDR3 is built from 15 residues. CDR3 loop: CARSKRREESYEQYF. The CDR3 region has the DNA TGTGCCAGAAGCAAAAGGCGGGAGGAGTCCTACGAGCAGTACTTC.

The chain couples TRBV15 to TRBJ2-5; no firm D call. Trimming removed 3 bases from V and 5 bases from J, with 13 bases in between. The CDR3 is 14 residues long. Per germline, CDR1 LNHNV and CDR2 YYDKDF (reference sequence). CDR3 loop: CATSSIMIRETQYF. CDR3 nucleotides: TGTGCCACCAGCAGTATCATGATTCGGGAGACCCAGTACTTC.

The chain recombines TRBV28 with TRBJ1-1; D remains ambiguous. The CDR3 loop spans 14 amino acids. Germline CDR1 MDHEN, CDR2 SYDVKM. Trimming removed 6 bases from V and 6 bases from J, with 17 bases in between. The CDR3 is CASSADRGIAEAFF. CDR3 sequence (DNA): TGTGCCAGCAGCGCCGACCGGGGAATTGCTGAAGCTTTCTTT.